These T cell receptor beta chains were read from a single sample in a study of technical replicates of blood from a handful of donors. Using immunoSEQ multiplex PCR, the repertoire was profiled, and TCRdb retains in-frame clones only, with some absent. Among more than 70,000 clones listed, 96% were seen once. The sample comprised T cells isolated from PBMCs. Every receptor here comes from a human donor in good health. Both conserved end residues are part of each CDR3. Each record gives: V gene, J gene, clone size, D gene, CDR3 protein, CDR3 DNA. D genes are given only for firm matches. A row's size may be missing; if present it is once, few, many or a size class.

TRBV5-1,TRBJ1-2,few,TRBD1,CASSLGGIRRQGTYGYTF,TGCGCCAGCAGCTTGGGGGGGATCCGCCGACAGGGGACCTATGGCTACACCTTC
TRBV4-1,TRBJ2-3,.,TRBD2,CASSQGLAVTDTQYF,TGCGCCAGCAGCCAAGGACTAGCGGTCACAGATACGCAGTATTTT
TRBV10-2,TRBJ2-5,.,.,CASSDFQETQYF,TGCGCCAGCAGTGACTTTCAAGAGACCCAGTACTTC
TRBV19,TRBJ1-1,.,TRBD1,CATRDRNTEAFF,TGTGCCACTAGGGACAGGAACACTGAAGCTTTCTTT
TRBV6-1,TRBJ2-3,.,.,CASTRGGYSTDTQYF,TGTGCCAGCACGAGGGGAGGCTATAGCACAGATACGCAGTATTTT
TRBV2,TRBJ1-4,.,.,CASRRMTGLFF,TGTGCCAGCAGAAGAATGACTGGACTGTTTTTT
TRBV19,TRBJ1-5,.,TRBD1,CASSIYAGGNNQPQHF,TGTGCCAGTAGTATCTACGCAGGGGGCAACAATCAGCCCCAGCATTTT
TRBV28,TRBJ2-1,.,.,CASSLSSTTTGANEQFF,TGTGCCAGCAGTTTGTCAAGTACGACGACGGGAGCCAATGAGCAGTTCTTC
TRBV11-3,TRBJ2-1,.,.,CASSLSTDQFF,TGTGCCAGCAGCTTATCGACAGATCAGTTCTTC
TRBV25-1,TRBJ1-2,.,TRBD1,CASSEWGRRRQGITGYTF,TGTGCCAGCAGTGAATGGGGGAGGCGCCGACAGGGAATCACTGGCTACACCTTC
TRBV30,TRBJ2-1,.,TRBD2,CAWMGTSKGNEQFF,TGTGCCTGGATGGGGACTAGCAAAGGAAATGAGCAGTTCTTC
TRBV28,TRBJ1-1,.,TRBD1,CASPPEGAGNTEAFF,TGTGCCAGCCCCCCGGAGGGGGCGGGGAACACTGAAGCTTTCTTT
TRBV11-2,TRBJ1-2,.,.,CASSLGGGYGYTF,TGTGCCAGCAGCTTAGGGGGGGGCTATGGCTACACCTTC
TRBV2,TRBJ2-5,.,TRBD2,CASSDGRARETQYF,TGTGCCAGCAGTGACGGGAGGGCCAGAGAGACCCAGTACTTC
TRBV27,TRBJ2-4,.,TRBD2,CASSFLPPLSGGAKAKNIQYF,TGTGCCAGCAGTTTTCTCCCACCGCTAAGCGGGGGGGCAAAGGCCAAAAACATTCAGTACTTC
TRBV12-5,TRBJ1-1,.,.,CASGLGQAEAFF,TGTGCTAGTGGTTTGGGTCAGGCTGAAGCTTTCTTT
TRBV14,TRBJ2-1,.,TRBD2,CASSQFHGGYEQFF,TGTGCCAGCAGCCAATTCCACGGGGGGTATGAGCAGTTCTTC
TRBV9,TRBJ2-5,.,.,CASSVRIGDSLGETQYF,TGTGCCAGCAGCGTAAGGATCGGCGACAGTTTAGGGGAGACCCAGTACTTC
TRBV10-3,TRBJ2-7,.,.,CAISVSLNYEQYF,TGTGCCATCAGTGTTTCCCTTAACTACGAGCAGTACTTC
TRBV7-8,TRBJ2-1,.,.,CASSLPYFDNEQFF,TGTGCCAGCAGCTTACCATACTTTGACAATGAGCAGTTCTTC
TRBV7-9,TRBJ1-2,.,TRBD1,CASSLRQGAYHDGYTF,TGTGCCAGCAGCTTAAGACAGGGGGCGTACCATGATGGCTACACCTTC
TRBV28,TRBJ2-7,.,TRBD1,CASSFRGREQYF,TGTGCCAGCAGTTTCAGGGGGCGCGAGCAGTACTTC
TRBV6-1,TRBJ1-2,.,TRBD1,CASSEERDRNYGYTF,TGTGCCAGCAGTGAAGAGCGGGACAGGAACTATGGCTACACCTTC
TRBV6-1,TRBJ2-1,once,TRBD2,CASIGGLAGVDEQFF,TGTGCCAGCATTGGGGGACTAGCGGGAGTGGATGAGCAGTTCTTC
TRBV6-1,TRBJ1-1,.,TRBD1,CASRAGQEVTEAFF,TGTGCCAGCAGAGCGGGACAGGAGGTCACTGAAGCTTTCTTT
TRBV6-1,TRBJ2-2,.,.,CASRTATGELFF,TGTGCCAGCCGGACAGCGACCGGGGAGCTGTTTTTT
TRBV2,TRBJ2-5,.,.,CASSLNRETQYF,TGTGCCAGCTCCCTGAACAGGGAGACCCAGTACTTC
TRBV30,TRBJ1-1,.,TRBD1,CAWSPDYRGYTEAFF,TGTGCCTGGAGTCCCGATTACAGGGGGTACACTGAAGCTTTCTTT